The following is a T cell receptor (beta chain) sequence with its context. This receptor's antigen is unknown. No per-base quality is available; no much larger clone lies one base away. The CDR3 holds 13 amino acids from the cysteine to the phenylalanine. Just CDR3 DNA is preserved here, 39 bases in frame from base 1. For CDR1 and CDR2, the germline V gene lists MNHEY and SVGAGI. V is reduced by 6 bases and J by 12 bases, leaving a spacing of 18 bases between them. These data originate in a study of CD8+ T cells in alopecia areata (dated by TCRdb to about 2018). Turning to the overall study: The treated patients took part in an open-label pilot trial in which moderate-to-severe alopecia areata was treated with oral tofacitinib at 5 to 10 mg twice daily. Patients stayed on tofacitinib for 6 to 18 months and then had 6 months of follow-up off drug so that delayed response and recurrence could be assessed. Patients on tofacitinib were biopsied at baseline and after 4 and 24 weeks of treatment, and several of the patients also had a later scalp biopsy. Scalp clonality was compared across normal scalp (n=4), patchy alopecia areata scalp (n=8), and alopecia totalis/universalis scalp (n=8). In humans, TCRbeta sequencing was performed on scalp tissue and on sorted CD4+ and CD8+ peripheral blood T cells from healthy controls and from patients with patchy or totalis/universalis alopecia areata. The RNA source kit depended on sample type: the PAXgene miRNA kit for fixed scalp, the miRNeasy kit for PBMCs, and the RNeasy kit for mouse skin. The study used high-throughput TCRbeta sequencing to examine T cell clonal expansion in alopecia areata, in both the C3H/HeJ mouse model and human patients. immunoSEQ multiplex PCR using 35 Vbeta forward primers and 13 Jbeta reverse primers was used to amplify TCRbeta CDR3 regions. On the study overall, not on this receptor specifically: Unlike mouse skin, which is dominated by gammadelta T cells, normal human skin has resident alphabeta T cells that are also sequenced, and this complicates analysis of the scalp TCR repertoire. Compared with mice, TCR sequences shared between patients were less clear, possibly partly because of HLA diversity across the patient population. Higher clonality and more expanded CD8+ clones were observed in lesional scalp than in normal scalp, particularly in alopecia totalis/universalis, a finding suggestive of antigenic drive.

The time point label here, explained by the study, means: baseline before oral tofacitinib. Peripheral blood and lesional scalp punch biopsies were obtained from patients with alopecia areata. PBMCs were isolated by density centrifugation and stained for CD3, CD4 and CD8, after which CD4+ and CD8+ T cells were sorted on a FACSAria. The library came from the immunoSEQ multiplex PCR assay. For TCR sequencing, RNA was extracted from every sample and reverse transcribed into cDNA to serve as template. SuperScript III was used for first-strand cDNA synthesis, primed with a 2:1 mix of oligo-dT and random hexamers. Amplification bias was assessed with a synthetic immune receptor repertoire, and residual bias was removed computationally. Per the original workflow: Raw reads were preprocessed to remove errors, and CDR3 was defined according to IMGT conventions as the region from the conserved cysteine to phenylalanine. To get clonality, Shannon entropy was normalized by log2 of the number of productive unique TCRs and the result was subtracted from 1. CD4 or CD8 identity of scalp clones was inferred by cross-referencing scalp TCRbeta sequences with sorted blood CD4 and CD8 repertoires. The clones in this table, taken by TCRdb from immuneACCESS, are in-frame only. Not every clone is retained; where verified, under half of the shortfall comes from an unresolved V gene, and the cause of the rest is unknown. V, J and clone size reflect that table, while D and trimming were determined from the DNA. The sample records under 250,000 clones, approximately 61% of which are singletons. The ten largest clones capture roughly 0.47% of the sample.

The sequence joins TRBV6-5 to TRBJ2-4; no D gene can be assigned with confidence. The TCR was taken from a human donor with alopecia areata. The sequenced sample was CD4+ T cells sorted from blood, obtained at week 0. DNA sequence: TGTGCCAGCAGACCCATCGACCGAACGGATCAGTACTTC. The translation is CASRPIDRTDQYF.